The 28 T cell receptor beta chains in this list originate from one sample, sequenced in a study of human thymus T cells. Corrective cardiac surgery supplied the resected thymus tissue. This table comes from immunoSEQ multiplex PCR, and its TCRdb copy is limited to in-frame clones, with some not included. The data show about 78,000 clones, nearly 98% seen once. The specimen sequenced was thymus tissue. The source is a boy under two years old with a congenital heart defect but otherwise immunologically healthy.

This chain uses TRBV28 with TRBJ2-5; 7 bases map to TRBD1. Germline lookup yields CDR1 MDHEN and CDR2 SYDVKM. CDR3 length: 20 amino acids. V shed 3 bases and J 1 base; nucleotides not matched to a gene: 20. The DNA for the CDR3 is TGTGCCAGCAGTTTCGGCGACAACAGAAAAAAAAGGGACAGCCAAGAGACCCAGTACTTC. It encodes CASSFGDNRKKRDSQETQYF.

The chain couples TRBV5-3 to TRBJ2-7, with D tentatively TRBD1 (6 bases). Being an ORF, TRBV5-3 has a function that is uncertain. V was cut by 7 bases and J by 6 bases, with 20 bases left in between. The length of the CDR3 is 14 residues. In nucleotides, the CDR3 is TGTGCCAGACCCTTCCGGACAGCCAGGGGCGAGCAGTACTTC. This sequence encodes CARPFRTARGEQYF.

The chain recombines TRBV14 with TRBJ1-3; TRBD1 might be the D (5 bases). V was pared by 1 base and J by 4 bases, with 11 bases between. Germline CDR1 reads SGHDN; CDR2 reads FVKESK. The CDR3 is 15 residues long. The CDR3 DNA is TGTGCCAGCAGCCAAGCCCCAGGGTTCGGAAACACCATATATTTT. Translated, it gives CASSQAPGFGNTIYF.

The gene calls are TRBV29-1 and TRBJ1-2; 8 bases are a match to TRBD1. V lost 4 bases to trimming and J lost 2 bases; unmatched junction nucleotides: 12. There are 16 residues in the CDR3. Germline V lookup: CDR1 SQVTM, CDR2 ANQGSEA. The CDR3 DNA follows: TGCAGCGTTGTTTACTCTGGACAGGGTTCCAACTATGGCTACACCTTC. Encoded protein: CSVVYSGQGSNYGYTF.

The rearrangement uses TRBV27 and TRBJ2-1; possible D gene TRBD2, 6 bases. Germline assignment: CDR1 MNHEY and CDR2 SMNVEV (reference sequence). This CDR3 has 13 residues. The V gene lost 8 bases and the J gene lost 4 bases, with 12 bases spanning the gap. The CDR3 DNA reads as TGTGCCAGCTTCGGGAGACAATACAATGAGCAGTTCTTC. Translating gives CASFGRQYNEQFF.

This clone was detected only once. CDR3 loop: CASSSNATPGTPYNEQFF. The CDR3 DNA sequence: TGTGCCAGCAGCTCAAACGCGACCCCCGGGACTCCCTACAATGAGCAGTTCTTC. This chain uses TRBV7-2 with TRBJ2-1, with D tentatively TRBD2 (6 bases). Between the trimmed V and J ends, which lost 4 bases and 2 bases, there was a span of 21 bases. This CDR3 has 18 residues. Germline V lookup: CDR1 SGHTA, CDR2 FQGNSA.

V and J are TRBV21-1 and TRBJ2-1; the table's D gene call, TRBD2, was not cross checked with the DNA. TRBV21-1 is an annotated pseudogene. The CDR3 runs to 15 residues. CDR3 sequence: CASSRGGVLYNEQFF. The CDR3, as DNA: TGTGCCAGCAGCAGAGGGGGGGTTCTCTACAATGAGCAGTTCTTC.

The rearrangement joins TRBV28 to TRBJ2-7; D is uncertain. The V and J ends lost 6 bases and 4 bases respectively, with 7 bases between them. CDR1 is MDHEN and CDR2 is SYDVKM in the germline V gene. The CDR3 extends over 11 amino acids. The CDR3: CASSYSYEQYF. In nucleotides, the CDR3 is TGTGCCAGCAGCTATTCGTACGAGCAGTACTTC.

As concerns this clone: A read error may account for a junction end that differs from germline. The chain is built from TRBV7-7 and TRBJ2-7; no clear D. CDR1 is SSHAT and CDR2 is FNYEAQ in the germline V gene (reference sequence). The CDR3 contains 13 residues. CDR3 sequence: CASSQGLGYEQYF. The CDR3 nucleotides read TGTGCTAGCAGCCAAGGGTTGGGATACGAGCAGTACTTC. Using reference TRBV7-7 and TRBJ2-7 for the parts outside the CDR3, the full variable domain is GAGVSQSPRYKVTKRGQDVTLRCDPISSHATLYWYQQALGQGPEFLTYFNYEAQPDKSGLPSDRFSAERPEGSISTLTIQRTEQRDSAMYRCASSQGLGYEQYFGPGTRLTVT.

The V and J genes are TRBV19 and TRBJ2-5, with TRBD1 identical over 8 bases. J was trimmed by 3 bases and V by 1 base; bases with no gene match: 10. This CDR3 region has 17 residues. In germline, CDR1 is LNHDA, CDR2 SQIVND (reference sequence). The chain's CDR3 is CASSIGMWQGAKETQYF. The CDR3 nucleotides read TGTGCCAGTAGTATAGGAATGTGGCAGGGGGCGAAAGAGACCCAGTACTTC.

The J gene is TRBJ1-2, the V gene TRBV11-3; TRBD1 might be the D (6 bases). Germline lookup yields CDR1 SGHNT and CDR2 YENEEA. Trimming cost V 1 base and J 6 bases, with 21 bases left between them. This CDR3 is 17 amino acids long. CDR3 nucleotide sequence: TGTGCCAGCAGCTTAGGACAGGTTGAGACCCATGGAGATGGCTACACCTTC. Translation gives CASSLGQVETHGDGYTF.

This clone was picked up one time. The chain employs TRBV4-3 and TRBJ2-2; tentatively, D is TRBD1 or TRBD2 (7 bases each). CDR1 LGHNA and CDR2 YSLEER come from the germline V gene. The CDR3 runs 16 residues. V gave up 3 bases and J gave up 0 bases, with 11 bases separating them. CDR3 bases: TGCGCCAGCAGCCAGGGGGGGACAGCGAACACCGGGGAGCTGTTTTTT. Residues: CASSQGGTANTGELFF.

The gene calls are TRBV27 and TRBJ2-1; TRBD1 agrees at 7 bases. The V gene's germline CDR1 is MNHEY and CDR2 SMNVEV (reference sequence). This CDR3 is built from 17 residues. The trim removed 6 bases at V and 5 bases at J, leaving 16 bases unmatched. CDR3 bases: TGTGCCAGCAGACCTGAGAGGTCGGGACAGAGGGACAATGAGCAGTTCTTC. Protein product: CASRPERSGQRDNEQFF.

This rearrangement joins TRBV5-1 to TRBJ2-1; 12 bases map to TRBD2. J lost 4 bases, V lost 4 bases, and 6 bases had no gene match. Looked up from germline, CDR1 is SGHRS and CDR2 is YFSETQ. The CDR3 is 16 amino acids. The CDR3 bases are TGCGCCAGCAGCCCCCCGACTAGCGGGGGTTACAATGAGCAGTTCTTC. This gives the protein CASSPPTSGGYNEQFF.

The chain recombines TRBV7-9 with TRBJ1-5; D remains ambiguous. Trimming left V 4 bases short and J 0 bases short, with 10 bases between. Germline assignment: CDR1 SEHNR and CDR2 FQNEAQ (reference sequence). The length of the CDR3 is 15 residues. The CDR3 sequence: CASSSWESSNQPQHF. The CDR3 region has the DNA TGTGCCAGCAGCTCGTGGGAATCTAGCAATCAGCCCCAGCATTTT.

The genes are TRBV14 and TRBJ1-6; D might be TRBD1 (6 bases). The germline gives CDR1 SGHDN, CDR2 FVKESK. CDR3 length: 18 amino acids. The V end lost 2 bases, the J end lost 0 bases, and 14 bases lay between the germline ends. CDR3 protein: CASSQPTGHSSYNSPLHF. The DNA for the CDR3 is TGTGCCAGCAGCCAACCCACGGGACACAGCTCCTATAATTCACCCCTCCACTTT.

The chain has TRBV5-8 and TRBJ2-5; 10 nucleotides align to TRBD2. With V trimmed by 7 bases and J by 7 bases, 28 bases remained unmatched. This CDR3 is 20 amino acids long. The germline V gene has CDR1 SGHTS and CDR2 YDEGEE. The CDR3 sequence: CASQERACVWASGRLRTQYF. CDR3 coding DNA: TGTGCCAGCCAAGAGAGGGCGTGTGTTTGGGCTAGCGGGAGATTAAGGACCCAGTACTTC.

The genes are TRBV4-3 and TRBJ1-6; D gene uncertain. V was trimmed by 0 bases and J by 9 bases, leaving 24 bases between them. Germline CDR1 reads LGHNA; CDR2 reads YSLEER. The CDR3 totals 19 residues. In DNA form, the CDR3 reads TGCGCCAGCAGCCAAGAACCAGATCATCGCGCAGGTACTGGTTCACCCCTCCACTTT. This translates into CASSQEPDHRAGTGSPLHF.

V and J are TRBV7-9 and TRBJ2-1; 10 bases match TRBD2. With 6 bases clipped from V and 6 bases from J, the junction kept 11 bases outside the gene matches. The CDR3 covers 16 residues. Germline V gene data show CDR1 as SEHNR and CDR2 as FQNEAQ (reference sequence). CDR3 DNA sequence: TGTGCCAGCAGGCTCCTCCGGACTAGCGGAATCAATGAGCAGTTCTTC. It yields the protein CASRLLRTSGINEQFF.

V usage is TRBV5-6 and J usage is TRBJ2-3; 10 nucleotides align to TRBD2. The ends lost 0 bases at V and 1 base at J; junction bases unmatched: 8. The CDR3 loop spans 18 amino acids. CDR1 is SGHDT, CDR2 YYEEEE, per germline. The CDR3 reads CASSLEGIAGGGTDTQYF. For the CDR3, the DNA is TGTGCCAGCAGCTTGGAAGGAATAGCGGGGGGCGGCACAGATACGCAGTATTTT.

The chain carries TRBV6-6 and TRBJ2-2, with D hard to call. This CDR3 is built from 14 residues. Germline CDR1 and CDR2: MNHNY and SVGAGI (reference sequence). The V and J ends lost 2 bases and 6 bases respectively, with 10 bases between them. In DNA form, the CDR3 reads TGTGCCAGCAGTTACCCTCCCCACGCCGGGGAGCTGTTTTTT. The encoded protein is CASSYPPHAGELFF.

This clone appeared a single time. The chain carries TRBV6-5 and TRBJ2-5; 8 bases fit TRBD2. This CDR3 region has 16 residues. Germline V gene data show CDR1 as MNHEY and CDR2 as SVGAGI. The J segment lost 6 bases and the V segment lost 2 bases, leaving 11 bases of the junction unmatched. CDR3 residues: CASSYVSREGRKTQYF. CDR3 DNA: TGTGCCAGCAGTTACGTTTCCCGGGAGGGCCGAAAGACCCAGTACTTC.

The V gene is TRBV5-1, the J gene TRBJ1-2, with D unresolved. CDR3 length: 14 residues. Trimming stripped 1 base from V and 3 bases from J, with 10 bases between. Germline V gene sequence: CDR1 SGHRS, CDR2 YFSETQ. This chain's CDR3 is CASSLNRPDYGYTF. CDR3 DNA sequence: TGCGCCAGCAGCTTGAACCGTCCCGACTATGGCTACACCTTC.

The chain links TRBV7-9 to TRBJ2-7; possibly TRBD2 for D (6 bases). Germline loops: CDR1 SEHNR, CDR2 FQNEAQ (reference sequence). The CDR3 consists of 16 residues. The germline V and J ends were trimmed by 1 base and 6 bases, with 19 bases remaining between them. The CDR3 coding sequence is TGTGCCAGCAGCTTAGGGTGTGGACGGGAGTGGTCCGAGCAGTACTTC. This sequence encodes CASSLGCGREWSEQYF.

V gene TRBV18 combines with J gene TRBJ2-4; tentatively, D is TRBD2 (5 bases). CDR3 size: 17 residues. The V end lost 1 base, the J end lost 0 bases, and 13 bases lay between the germline ends. The germline CDR1 and CDR2 sequences are KGHSH and LQKENI. The DNA for the CDR3 is TGTGCCAGCTCACCACATAAGGGAGTTCTAGCCAAAAACATTCAGTACTTC. It translates to CASSPHKGVLAKNIQYF. Drawing the rest from reference TRBV18 and TRBJ2-4, the complete variable domain is NAGVMQNPRHLVRRRGQEARLRCSPMKGHSHVYWYRQLPEEGLKFMVYLQKENIIDESGMPKERFSAEFPKEGPSILRIQQVVRGDSAAYFCASSPHKGVLAKNIQYFGAGTRLSVL.

The V and J genes are TRBV30 and TRBJ2-2; 7 bases are a match to TRBD2. V shed 7 bases, J shed 4 bases, and the junction held 6 bases outside the gene matches. The germline V gene encodes CDR1 GTSNPN and CDR2 SVGIG (reference sequence). The length of the CDR3 is 13 residues. CDR3 protein: CASTGGFTGELFF. The CDR3 DNA follows: TGTGCCTCAACCGGGGGGTTCACCGGGGAGCTGTTTTTT.

The chain's CDR3 is CATARGVPYEQYF. The CDR3, as DNA: TGTGCCACCGCCCGGGGCGTCCCCTACGAGCAGTACTTC. The chain combines TRBV15 with TRBJ2-7; D is tentatively TRBD1 or TRBD2 (5 bases each). Between the trimmed V and J ends, which lost 8 bases and 2 bases, there was a span of 13 bases. CDR3 length equals 13 residues. In germline, CDR1 is LNHNV, CDR2 YYDKDF (reference sequence). Full variable domain (outside the CDR3, taken from reference TRBV15 and TRBJ2-7): DAMVIQNPRYQVTQFGKPVTLSCSQTLNHNVMYWYQQKSSQAPKLLFHYYDKDFNNEADTPDNFQSRRPNTSFCFLDIRSPGLGDTAMYLCATARGVPYEQYFGPGTRLTVT.

J is TRBJ2-5 and V is TRBV5-6, with no clear D. The V and J ends lost 6 bases and 5 bases respectively, with 20 bases between them. In germline, CDR1 is SGHDT, CDR2 YYEEEE. CDR3 length: 15 residues. The CDR3 DNA reads as TGTGCCAGCACCCTGGCTGGACGGTCAACGGAGACCCAGTACTTC. It yields the protein CASTLAGRSTETQYF.